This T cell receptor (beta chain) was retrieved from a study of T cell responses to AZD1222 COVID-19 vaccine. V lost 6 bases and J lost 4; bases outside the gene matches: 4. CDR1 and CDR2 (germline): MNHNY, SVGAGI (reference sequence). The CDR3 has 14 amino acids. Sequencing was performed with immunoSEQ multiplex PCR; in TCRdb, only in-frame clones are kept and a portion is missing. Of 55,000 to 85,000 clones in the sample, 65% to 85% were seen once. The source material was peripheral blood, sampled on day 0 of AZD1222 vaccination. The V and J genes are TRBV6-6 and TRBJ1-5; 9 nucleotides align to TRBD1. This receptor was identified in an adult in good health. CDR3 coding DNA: TGTGCCAGCAGCTATGGGACAGGGAATCAGCCCCAGCATTTT. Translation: CASSYGTGNQPQHF.